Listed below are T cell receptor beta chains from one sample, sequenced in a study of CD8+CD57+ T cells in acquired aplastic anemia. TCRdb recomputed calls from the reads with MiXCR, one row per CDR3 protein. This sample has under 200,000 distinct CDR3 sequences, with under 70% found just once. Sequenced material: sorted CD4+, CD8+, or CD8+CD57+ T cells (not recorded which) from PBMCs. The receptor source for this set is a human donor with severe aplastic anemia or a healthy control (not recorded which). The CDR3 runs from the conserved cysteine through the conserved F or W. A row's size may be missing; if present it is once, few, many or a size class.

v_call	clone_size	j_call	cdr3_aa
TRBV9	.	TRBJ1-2	CASSLRQHGYTF
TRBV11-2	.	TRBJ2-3	CASRDGWAGSDTQYF
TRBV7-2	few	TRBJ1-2	CASSSGWGNYGYTF
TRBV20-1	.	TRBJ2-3	CSAPPLLAGDTDTQYF
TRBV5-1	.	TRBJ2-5	CASSLILAETQYF
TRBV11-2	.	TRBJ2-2	CASGPPRSNTGELFF
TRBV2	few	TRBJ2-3	CASRDGLASTDTQYF
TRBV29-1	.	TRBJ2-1	CSVGGRELDNEQFF
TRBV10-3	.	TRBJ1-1	CAISGTGDMTEAFF
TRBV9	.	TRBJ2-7	CASSPGPYSYEQYF
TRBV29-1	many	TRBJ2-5	CSVKMGETQYF
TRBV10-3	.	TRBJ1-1	CAISESIGLNTEAFF
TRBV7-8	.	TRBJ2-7	CASRLGDRGLSGPRYEQYF
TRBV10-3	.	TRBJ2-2	CAISESSWTANTGELFF
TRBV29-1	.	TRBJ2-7	CSLIGTYEQYF
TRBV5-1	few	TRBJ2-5	CATRGGTSGQETQYF
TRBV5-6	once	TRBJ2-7	CASSLTGTSICEQYF
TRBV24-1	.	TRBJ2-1	CATSDGGHSYNEQFF
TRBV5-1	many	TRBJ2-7	CASSATGTKYEQYF
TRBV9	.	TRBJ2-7	CASSVGSQGNEQYF
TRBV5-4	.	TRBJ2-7	CASSTHSGVEQYF
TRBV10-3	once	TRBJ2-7	CAIRVAGVGEQYF
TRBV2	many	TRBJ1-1	CASKSQGITEAFF
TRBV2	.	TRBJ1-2	CASSFSGSSGYTF
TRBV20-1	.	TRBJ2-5	CSASGLAGVQETQYF
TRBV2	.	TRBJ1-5	CASRSDRASNQPQHF
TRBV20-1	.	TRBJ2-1	CSAHRGGYNEQFF
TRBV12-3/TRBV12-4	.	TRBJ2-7	CASSFVVYEQYF
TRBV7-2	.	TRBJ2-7	CASSRRGAAGAYEQYF
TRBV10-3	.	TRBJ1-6	CASRGTGVSPLHF
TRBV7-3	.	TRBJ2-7	CASSLNLGTVLYEQYF
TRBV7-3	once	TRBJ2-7	CASSLGGDREQYF
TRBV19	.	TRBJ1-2	CASSPPGGKGYTF
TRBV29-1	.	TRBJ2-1	CSVTSANEQFF
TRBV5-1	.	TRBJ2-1	CASSPTSGSKYEQFF
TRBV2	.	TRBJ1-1	CASSEGGAWTEAFF
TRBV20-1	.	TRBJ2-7	CSARILAGAYEQYF
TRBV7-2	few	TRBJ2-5	CASSQGRVGTSQETQYF
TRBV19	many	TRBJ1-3	CASSIYRTTSSGNTIYF
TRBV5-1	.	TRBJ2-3	CASSRDSRTDTQYF
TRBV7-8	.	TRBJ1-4	CAYNGTGFSEKLFF
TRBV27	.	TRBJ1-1	CASSPGAGVGTEAFF
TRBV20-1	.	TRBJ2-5	CSARFWGGETQYF
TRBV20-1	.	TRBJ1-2	CSARDGGDYGYTF
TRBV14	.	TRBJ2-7	CASSQDGASGEREQYF
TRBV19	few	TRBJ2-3	CASSPGSDTQYF
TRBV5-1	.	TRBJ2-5	CASSLGQGSLPETQYF
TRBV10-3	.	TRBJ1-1	CAISPRMNTEAFF
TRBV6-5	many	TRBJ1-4	CASRLRQNEKLFF
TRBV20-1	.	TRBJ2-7	CSATNIYEQYF
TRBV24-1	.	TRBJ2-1	CATGAQRQFF
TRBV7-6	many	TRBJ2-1	CASSFNGGPYNEQFF
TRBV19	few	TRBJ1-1	CASSIQGALNTEAFF